This is a list of T cell receptor beta chains from one sample in a study of T cell responses to AZD1222 COVID-19 vaccine. Data came from immunoSEQ multiplex PCR; TCRdb stores just in-frame clones and leaves some out. The table includes some 140,000 clones, roughly nine tenths detected once. The input for sequencing was peripheral blood, taken on day 0 of MenACWY control vaccination. These receptors were taken from an adult in good health. The CDR3 runs from the conserved cysteine through the conserved F or W. Fields, in order: CDR3 protein, CDR3 DNA, D gene, J gene, V gene, clone size. A D gene is named only where the DNA matches it firmly. Clone size is not always given. Where it is, it says once, few, many or a class for expanded clones.

CDR3: CASKGRDRVLNTGELFF
DNA: TGTGCCAGTAAGGGTAGGGACAGAGTTTTGAACACCGGGGAGCTGTTTTTT
D: TRBD1
J: TRBJ2-2
V: TRBV19
size: .

CDR3: CASTVGGGYDEQFF
DNA: TGTGCCAGCACCGTAGGCGGGGGATACGATGAGCAGTTCTTC
D: TRBD2
J: TRBJ2-1
V: TRBV6-6
size: .

CDR3: CASSQYGANVLTF
DNA: TGTGCCAGCAGCCAGTACGGGGCCAACGTCCTGACTTTC
D: .
J: TRBJ2-6
V: TRBV3-1/TRBV3-2
size: .

CDR3: CASSPWTGDEKLFF
DNA: TGTGCCAGCTCACCCTGGACAGGGGATGAAAAACTGTTTTTT
D: TRBD1
J: TRBJ1-4
V: TRBV18
size: .

CDR3: CASKTTGGQETQYF
DNA: TGTGCCAGCAAAACCACGGGGGGCCAAGAGACCCAGTACTTC
D: TRBD2
J: TRBJ2-5
V: TRBV7-2
size: .

CDR3: CASGSRGRDEKLFF
DNA: TGTGCCAGCGGGTCTAGAGGGCGGGATGAAAAACTGTTTTTT
D: .
J: TRBJ1-4
V: TRBV5-6
size: .

CDR3: CASSPSMNYGYTF
DNA: TGTGCCAGTAGTCCCTCTATGAACTATGGCTACACCTTC
D: .
J: TRBJ1-2
V: TRBV19
size: .

CDR3: CASSTGFDEQYF
DNA: TGTGCCAGCTCCACAGGGTTCGACGAGCAGTACTTC
D: .
J: TRBJ2-7
V: TRBV18
size: .

CDR3: CASSLVIPGYGYTF
DNA: TGTGCCAGCAGCTTAGTTATCCCGGGCTATGGCTACACCTTC
D: .
J: TRBJ1-2
V: TRBV7-9
size: .

CDR3: CASNKQGADYGYTF
DNA: TGTGCCAGTAACAAACAGGGGGCAGACTATGGCTACACCTTC
D: TRBD1
J: TRBJ1-2
V: TRBV19
size: .

CDR3: CASSSMGRSTEAFF
DNA: TGTGCCAGCAGCTCAATGGGACGTTCCACTGAAGCTTTCTTT
D: .
J: TRBJ1-1
V: TRBV7-9
size: once

CDR3: CASSSPDRGKLFF
DNA: TGTGCCAGCAGTTCTCCGGACAGGGGGAAACTGTTTTTT
D: TRBD1
J: TRBJ1-4
V: TRBV28
size: .

CDR3: CAWSGGQGAGSPLHF
DNA: TGTGCCTGGAGTGGGGGACAGGGGGCAGGTTCACCCCTCCACTTT
D: TRBD1
J: TRBJ1-6
V: TRBV30
size: .

CDR3: CSVRQGTSGYNEQFF
DNA: TGCAGCGTGAGACAGGGGACTAGCGGGTACAATGAGCAGTTCTTC
D: TRBD2
J: TRBJ2-1
V: TRBV29-1
size: .

CDR3: CAWYQPYGYTF
DNA: TGTGCCTGGTACCAACCCTATGGCTACACCTTC
D: .
J: TRBJ1-2
V: TRBV30
size: .

CDR3: CASRRGEGTEAFF
DNA: TGTGCCAGCAGGCGCGGGGAAGGCACTGAAGCTTTCTTT
D: .
J: TRBJ1-1
V: TRBV12-3/TRBV12-4
size: .

CDR3: CASISGGLSGNTIYF
DNA: TGTGCCAGTATTTCAGGGGGCCTCTCTGGAAACACCATATATTTT
D: TRBD1
J: TRBJ1-3
V: TRBV19
size: once

CDR3: CSVESRGQRYNEQFF
DNA: TGCAGCGTTGAGTCAAGGGGACAGAGATACAATGAGCAGTTCTTC
D: TRBD1
J: TRBJ2-1
V: TRBV29-1
size: .

CDR3: CASSEGSEKLFF
DNA: TGTGCCAGCAGTGAGGGCTCTGAAAAACTGTTTTTT
D: .
J: TRBJ1-4
V: TRBV6-1
size: .

CDR3: CASRPGLAANIQYF
DNA: TGTGCCAGCAGGCCGGGACTAGCGGCAAACATTCAGTACTTC
D: TRBD2
J: TRBJ2-4
V: TRBV6-5
size: .

CDR3: CASSQAAGQGSFWDGYTF
DNA: TGTGCCAGCAGCCAGGCAGCGGGACAGGGGAGCTTTTGGGACGGCTACACCTTC
D: TRBD1
J: TRBJ1-2
V: TRBV4-2
size: .

CDR3: CASSPPQDGTGRGYTF
DNA: TGTGCCAGCAGCCCCCCACAAGACGGGACAGGGAGAGGCTACACCTTC
D: TRBD1
J: TRBJ1-2
V: TRBV7-9
size: once